The rows below give T cell receptor beta chains drawn from one sample of a study of T cells after yellow fever vaccination. TCRdb ran MiXCR on the 5' RACE reads and lists one entry per CDR3 protein. The sample includes around 320,000 distinct CDR3 sequences, approximately 4% of them seen just once. Here the sequenced sample was PBMCs, taken 15 days after the yellow fever booster vaccination. These receptors were collected from a man in his late teens or twenties who received the YFV17D yellow fever vaccine. The CDR3 runs from the conserved cysteine through the conserved F or W. Fields, in order: J gene, V gene, D gene, clone size, CDR3 DNA, CDR3 protein. The D gene is left open where the match is weak. The listing skips clone size in some rows; elsewhere it reads once, few, many or a size class.

J: TRBJ2-2; V: TRBV11-3; D: -; size: many; DNA: TGTGCCAGCAGCGCCCGGGGAAGTAACACCGGGGAGCTGTTTTTT; CDR3: CASSARGSNTGELFF
J: TRBJ2-2; V: TRBV6-5; D: TRBD1; size: few; DNA: TGTGCCAGCAGTAAGCAGGGGGCGATCGACGGGGAGCTGTTTTTT; CDR3: CASSKQGAIDGELFF
J: TRBJ1-2; V: TRBV12-3/TRBV12-4; D: -; size: -; DNA: TGTGCCAGCAGTCCTATGTGGAGGGACTATGGCTACACCTTC; CDR3: CASSPMWRDYGYTF
J: TRBJ2-5; V: TRBV12-3/TRBV12-4; D: -; size: few; DNA: TGTGCCAGCAGCCCTGACAACCAAGAGACCCAGTACTTC; CDR3: CASSPDNQETQYF
J: TRBJ1-2; V: TRBV6-5; D: -; size: many; DNA: TGTGCCAGCAGTCCCCTCACTAACTATGGCTACACCTTC; CDR3: CASSPLTNYGYTF
J: TRBJ1-4; V: TRBV5-1; D: TRBD1; size: few; DNA: TGCGCCAGCAGCCAGGGACAGGGGGCTGCTAATGAAAAACTGTTTTTT; CDR3: CASSQGQGAANEKLFF
J: TRBJ2-5; V: TRBV2; D: TRBD1; size: many; DNA: TGTGCCAGCAGTGGAGACAGGGGGTTCCAAGAGACCCAGTACTTC; CDR3: CASSGDRGFQETQYF
J: TRBJ1-5; V: TRBV23-1; D: -; size: many; DNA: TGCGCCAGCAGTCACCTGGACCGGAGGGGCAATCAGCCCCAGCATTTT; CDR3: CASSHLDRRGNQPQHF
J: TRBJ2-7; V: TRBV5-1; D: -; size: -; DNA: TGCGCCAGCAGTCGTCAGGGGCACGAGCAGTACTTC; CDR3: CASSRQGHEQYF
J: TRBJ1-2; V: TRBV20-1; D: -; size: many; DNA: TGCAGTGCGGTCCCCCCCAGGGAGGGATTGTATGGCTACACCTTC; CDR3: CSAVPPREGLYGYTF
J: TRBJ1-1; V: TRBV20-1; D: -; size: few; DNA: TGCAGTGCTAAACTAAGGCGTGGTAGAGCTTTCTTT; CDR3: CSAKLRRGRAFF
J: TRBJ2-5; V: TRBV29-1; D: -; size: many; DNA: TGCAGCGTTGAAGCCAGGCTAGAGACCCAGTACTTC; CDR3: CSVEARLETQYF
J: TRBJ1-5; V: TRBV20-1; D: -; size: many; DNA: TGCAGTGCTAGGAGTGAGGGGGGCGGCAATCAGCCCCAGCATTTT; CDR3: CSARSEGGGNQPQHF
J: TRBJ2-7; V: TRBV10-3; D: -; size: -; DNA: TGTGCCATCAGTGAAGGGTTGGGGTACGAGCAGTACTTC; CDR3: CAISEGLGYEQYF
J: TRBJ2-2; V: TRBV20-1; D: -; size: many; DNA: TGCAGTGCTAGAGATCGAAGGCAGGGATCAACCGGGGAGCTGTTTTTT; CDR3: CSARDRRQGSTGELFF
J: TRBJ1-4; V: TRBV15; D: -; size: few; DNA: TGTGCCACCAGCAGACAGGGGAGGTCGTCGGAAAAACTGTTTTTT; CDR3: CATSRQGRSSEKLFF
J: TRBJ1-2; V: TRBV4-3; D: -; size: many; DNA: TGCGCCAGCAGCCAAGGATCCCACAGCCTCTCCTATGGCTACACCTTC; CDR3: CASSQGSHSLSYGYTF
J: TRBJ2-5; V: TRBV11-2; D: -; size: many; DNA: TGTGCCAGCAGCCTGGGGACTGGCGAGACCCAGTACTTC; CDR3: CASSLGTGETQYF
J: TRBJ2-6; V: TRBV7-9; D: -; size: -; DNA: TGTGCCAGCAGCATGAGCTCTGGGGCCAACGTCCTGACTTTC; CDR3: CASSMSSGANVLTF
J: TRBJ1-2; V: TRBV6-6; D: -; size: -; DNA: TGTGCCAGCAGGTCGGTGGCAGGAGATGGCTACACCTTC; CDR3: CASRSVAGDGYTF
J: TRBJ2-1; V: TRBV4-1; D: TRBD2; size: -; DNA: TGCGCCAGCAGCCACCCCGGGGGGGCGTATGAGCTGTTCTTC; CDR3: CASSHPGGAYELFF
J: TRBJ2-5; V: TRBV6-5; D: -; size: many; DNA: TGTGCCAGCAGTCCGACCTCCGACAGGCACGGCAGGGGAGAGACCCAGTACTTC; CDR3: CASSPTSDRHGRGETQYF
J: TRBJ1-5; V: TRBV5-5; D: -; size: many; DNA: TGTGCCAGCAGCCAAGGACAGTATAGCAATCAGCCCCAGCATTTT; CDR3: CASSQGQYSNQPQHF
J: TRBJ1-1; V: TRBV6-1; D: -; size: many; DNA: TGTGCCAGCAGTCGAGGGGGGAACACTGAAGCTTTCTTT; CDR3: CASSRGGNTEAFF
J: TRBJ1-2; V: TRBV20-1; D: -; size: many; DNA: TGCAGGGCCCCCGTTGGCTATGGCTACACCTTC; CDR3: CRAPVGYGYTF
J: TRBJ1-1; V: TRBV5-1; D: -; size: many; DNA: TGCGCCAGCAGCTCGGCGGCATCGAACACTGAAGCTTTCTTT; CDR3: CASSSAASNTEAFF
J: TRBJ1-5; V: TRBV12-3/TRBV12-4; D: -; size: many; DNA: TGTGCCAGCAGCCGAAATCAGCCCCAGCATTTT; CDR3: CASSRNQPQHF
J: TRBJ1-2; V: TRBV7-9; D: TRBD1; size: many; DNA: TGTGCCAGCAGCCTCGGGACAGGGGAGTATGGCTACACCTTC; CDR3: CASSLGTGEYGYTF
J: TRBJ2-3; V: TRBV5-1; D: TRBD2; size: many; DNA: TGCGCCAGCAGCTTGAGGCCGGGACTAGCGGCTAGCACAGATACGCAGTATTTT; CDR3: CASSLRPGLAASTDTQYF
J: TRBJ2-5; V: TRBV20-1; D: TRBD2; size: few; DNA: TGCGGCACGGCGACCAGCGGGGGGGCCTGGGAGACCCAGTACTTC; CDR3: CGTATSGGAWETQYF
J: TRBJ2-5; V: TRBV6-2/TRBV6-3; D: -; size: many; DNA: TGTGCCAGCAGTTACTCGGCAGGGCGGGAGACCCAGTACTTC; CDR3: CASSYSAGRETQYF
J: TRBJ2-3; V: TRBV7-9; D: -; size: few; DNA: TGTGCCAGCAGTTTTCGCCGGGGGTCCCCAGATACGCAGTATTTT; CDR3: CASSFRRGSPDTQYF
J: TRBJ2-3; V: TRBV13; D: TRBD2; size: few; DNA: TGTGCCAGCAGCACCCGCGGGGGGGCCTTAACAGATACGCAGTATTTT; CDR3: CASSTRGGALTDTQYF
J: TRBJ1-4; V: TRBV4-2; D: -; size: many; DNA: TGTGCCAGCAGCCAAGATACTGGGGTTCTTGCAAAACTGTTTTTT; CDR3: CASSQDTGVLAKLFF
J: TRBJ1-5; V: TRBV4-1; D: -; size: -; DNA: TGCGCCAGCAGCCAAGATCGGGGGCCGACCCGAACCCAGCATTTT; CDR3: CASSQDRGPTRTQHF
J: TRBJ2-3; V: TRBV4-1; D: TRBD2; size: many; DNA: TGCGCCAGCAGAATCAGCGGGGGGGCGGATACGCAGTATTTT; CDR3: CASRISGGADTQYF
J: TRBJ2-2; V: TRBV6-5; D: TRBD2; size: -; DNA: TGTGCCAGCAGTTACGGCTGGGGAGGCGGGGGGGCCGGTCCCGGGGAGCTGTTTTTT; CDR3: CASSYGWGGGGAGPGELFF
J: TRBJ1-2; V: TRBV5-1; D: -; size: -; DNA: TGCGCCAGCGGCGAGGACTATGGCTACACCTTC; CDR3: CASGEDYGYTF
J: TRBJ2-1; V: TRBV19; D: TRBD2; size: few; DNA: TGTGCCAGTCGATCGGGGGGTGAGCAGTTCTTC; CDR3: CASRSGGEQFF
J: TRBJ1-1; V: TRBV29-1; D: TRBD1; size: few; DNA: TGCAGCGCTCGGACAGGGGGCTGGTTTCTGGGCACTGAAGCTTTCTTT; CDR3: CSARTGGWFLGTEAFF
J: TRBJ2-7; V: TRBV10-2; D: TRBD1; size: many; DNA: TGCGCCAGCAGTTCATCCGGGACAGGGTCCTACGAGCAGTACTTC; CDR3: CASSSSGTGSYEQYF
J: TRBJ2-6; V: TRBV28; D: -; size: many; DNA: TGTGCCAGCAGGAAGGGAGGGACAACCCACTCTGGGGCCAACGTCCTGACTTTC; CDR3: CASRKGGTTHSGANVLTF
J: TRBJ2-1; V: TRBV11-1; D: TRBD1; size: few; DNA: TGTGCCAGCAGCTTACAAATCGGGACAGGGCCCTTTGGTAAGCAGTTCTTC; CDR3: CASSLQIGTGPFGKQFF
J: TRBJ1-5; V: TRBV9; D: TRBD1; size: few; DNA: TGTGCCAGCAGCGTAACAGGGGGACGCGAGCCCCAGCATTTT; CDR3: CASSVTGGREPQHF
J: TRBJ1-4; V: TRBV20-1; D: -; size: many; DNA: TGCAGTGCTAGTAACAAGATCGATGAAAAACTGTTTTTT; CDR3: CSASNKIDEKLFF
J: TRBJ1-3; V: TRBV7-6; D: -; size: few; DNA: TGTGCCAGCAGTTATCGGACTGCTAGCTCCTCTGGAAACACCATATATTTT; CDR3: CASSYRTASSSGNTIYF
J: TRBJ1-6; V: TRBV27; D: TRBD1; size: -; DNA: TGTGCCAGCAGTTTCCTAGTACAGGGGGGCAATTCACCCCTCCACTTT; CDR3: CASSFLVQGGNSPLHF
J: TRBJ2-6; V: TRBV5-1; D: -; size: many; DNA: TGCGCCAGCAGCTGGGGTCCCACGGGGGCCAACGTCCTGACTTTC; CDR3: CASSWGPTGANVLTF
J: TRBJ1-2; V: TRBV12-3/TRBV12-4; D: -; size: few; DNA: TGTGCCAGCAGACCCCAGCGATCCTATGGCTACACCTTC; CDR3: CASRPQRSYGYTF
J: TRBJ2-5; V: TRBV7-9; D: TRBD2; size: -; DNA: TGTGCCAGCAGCTATTGGACTAGCGGGCCCTTTGAAGAGACCCAGTACTTC; CDR3: CASSYWTSGPFEETQYF
J: TRBJ2-7; V: TRBV7-9; D: TRBD2; size: many; DNA: TGTGCCAGCAGTCCGACTAGCGGGGCTACCTACGAGCAGTACTTC; CDR3: CASSPTSGATYEQYF